The 7 T cell receptor beta chains below come from one sample, sequenced in a study of T cell repertoires in cytomegalovirus infection (dated by TCRdb to the late 2010s). Antigen specificity for these receptors is unknown. According to the study, the label for this sample's treatment or condition signals: in vitro stimulation with specific CMV peptide epitopes to enrich CMV-specific T cells. For sequencing, an Illumina HiSeq 1500 was employed. TCRdb redid the processing of the public reads, applying fastp at Q25 and MiXCR, and retained in-frame beta chains. One record per CDR3 amino acid sequence lists the most common genes and DNA. The sample yields some 920,000 distinct CDR3 sequences; roughly 30% were counted once. 10% to 15% of the sample comes from the top ten. The material was cultured CD8+ T cells from PBMCs, obtained from culture after CMV antigen stimulation. The receptor source for this set is a human donor in good health (CMV status not recorded). Some clones in this sample may be carry-over from other donors' samples.

This chain uses TRBV29-1 with TRBJ1-1; D may be TRBD1 (5 bases). V gave up 4 bases and J gave up 4 bases, with 19 bases separating them. The V gene's germline CDR1 is SQVTM and CDR2 ANQGSEA. The length of the CDR3 is 15 residues. CDR3 residues: CSVGGTERVGTEAFF. As DNA, the CDR3 is TGCAGCGTTGGAGGGACTGAGCGTGTAGGCACTGAAGCTTTCTTT.

This CDR3 reads CASTATNSYNEQFF. The CDR3 coding sequence is TGTGCCAGTACCGCGACAAACTCCTACAATGAGCAGTTCTTC. This chain connects TRBV19 to TRBJ2-1; D not resolved. Germline V gives CDR1 LNHDA, CDR2 SQIVND (reference sequence). V was cut by 7 bases and J by 0 bases, with 10 bases left in between. CDR3 length equals 14 residues. Looking up the rest from reference TRBV19 and TRBJ2-1 gives the full variable domain: DGGITQSPKYLFRKEGQNVTLSCEQNLNHDAMYWYRQDPGQGLRLIYYSQIVNDFQKGDIAEGYSVSREKKESFPLTVTSAQKNPTAFYLCASTATNSYNEQFFGPGTRLTVL.

This clonotype was recorded once. Written as DNA, the CDR3 is TGTGCCAGCAGCTCGGGGAAGGGGGCAACTAATGAAAAACTGTTTTTT. As protein: CASSSGKGATNEKLFF. The rearrangement links TRBV7-9 to TRBJ1-4; D may be TRBD1 (6 bases). Germline V CDR1 and CDR2: SEHNR, FQNEAQ (reference sequence). V lost 4 bases to trimming and J lost 0 bases, with 12 bases between them. This CDR3 contains 16 residues.

This clonotype was observed a few times. This chain joins TRBV19 and TRBJ1-1; D is perhaps TRBD1 (6 bases). V was clipped by 3 bases and J by 7 bases, with 12 bases between them. The length of the CDR3 is 13 residues. The germline V gene has CDR1 LNHDA and CDR2 SQIVND (reference sequence). The DNA of the CDR3 is TGTGCCAGTAGTATGGGACACCTAAGTGAAGCTTTCTTT. Its translation: CASSMGHLSEAFF.

This chain links TRBV20-1 with TRBJ1-5; unclear D gene. V lost 6 bases, J lost 0 bases, and 15 bases lay in between. This CDR3 has 15 residues. Germline CDR1 reads DFQATT; CDR2 reads SNEGSKA (reference sequence). This CDR3 reads CSATLRDYSNQPQHF. The DNA of the CDR3 is TGCAGTGCCACTTTAAGGGATTATAGCAATCAGCCCCAGCATTTT.

At least ten counts were recorded for this clonotype. This sequence joins TRBV7-8 and TRBJ1-1; tentative D call: TRBD1 (6 bases). With 5 bases removed from V and 6 bases from J, the gap between germline ends came to 16 bases. CDR3 length equals 14 residues. Germline loops: CDR1 SGHVS, CDR2 FQNEAQ. CDR3 DNA sequence: TGTGCCAGCAGCATTGAGAACAGGGAGCCTGAAGCTTTCTTT. It specifies CASSIENREPEAFF.

The chain has TRBV6-1 and TRBJ2-1, with D possibly TRBD2 on 6 matching bases. Deletions cut 8 bases from V and 8 bases from J, with 22 bases between. This CDR3 is 15 amino acids long. CDR1 is MNHNS, CDR2 SASEGT, per germline. This CDR3 reads CASRGIGEGPDEQFF. In DNA form, the CDR3 reads TGTGCCAGCCGCGGGATCGGAGAAGGCCCGGATGAGCAGTTCTTC.